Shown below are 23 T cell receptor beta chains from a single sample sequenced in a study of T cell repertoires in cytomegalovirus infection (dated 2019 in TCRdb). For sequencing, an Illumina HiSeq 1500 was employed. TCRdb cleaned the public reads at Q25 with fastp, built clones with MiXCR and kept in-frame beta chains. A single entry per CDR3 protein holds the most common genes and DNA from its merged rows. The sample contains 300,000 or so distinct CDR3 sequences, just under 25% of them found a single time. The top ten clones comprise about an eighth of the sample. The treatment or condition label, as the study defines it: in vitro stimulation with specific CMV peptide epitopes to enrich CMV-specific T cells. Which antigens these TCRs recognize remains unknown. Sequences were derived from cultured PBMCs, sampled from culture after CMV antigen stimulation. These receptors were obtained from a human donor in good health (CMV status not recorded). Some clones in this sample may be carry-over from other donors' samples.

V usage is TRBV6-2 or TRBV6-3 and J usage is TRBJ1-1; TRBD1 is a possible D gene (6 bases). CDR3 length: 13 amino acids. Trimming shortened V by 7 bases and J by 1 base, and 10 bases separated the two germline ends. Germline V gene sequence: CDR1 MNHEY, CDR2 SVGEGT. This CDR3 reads CASNREANTEAFF. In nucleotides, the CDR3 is TGTGCCAGCAACAGGGAAGCGAACACTGAAGCTTTCTTT.

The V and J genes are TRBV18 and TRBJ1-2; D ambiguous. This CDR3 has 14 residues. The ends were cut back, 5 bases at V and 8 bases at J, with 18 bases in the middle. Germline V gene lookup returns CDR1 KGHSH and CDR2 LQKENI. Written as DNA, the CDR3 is TGTGCCAGCTCATCGGAACCCCCTTACCAGGGCTACACCTTC. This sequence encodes CASSSEPPYQGYTF.

The CDR3 DNA reads as TGCGCCAGCAGCCAAGTGGACAGGGGGCCTGGAAACACCATATATTTT. This translates into CASSQVDRGPGNTIYF. The chain carries TRBV4-1 and TRBJ1-3; the match to TRBD1 covers 11 bases. Germline V gene lookup returns CDR1 MGHRA and CDR2 YSYEKL. V lost 1 base, J lost 2 bases, and 1 base stayed unmatched. The length of the CDR3 is 16 residues.

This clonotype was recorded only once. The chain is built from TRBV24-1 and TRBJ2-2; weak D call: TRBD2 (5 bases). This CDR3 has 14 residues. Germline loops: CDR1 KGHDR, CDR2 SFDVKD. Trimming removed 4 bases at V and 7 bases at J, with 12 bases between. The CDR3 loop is CATSEREVYGELFF. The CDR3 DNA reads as TGTGCCACCAGTGAGAGGGAAGTCTACGGGGAGCTGTTTTTT.

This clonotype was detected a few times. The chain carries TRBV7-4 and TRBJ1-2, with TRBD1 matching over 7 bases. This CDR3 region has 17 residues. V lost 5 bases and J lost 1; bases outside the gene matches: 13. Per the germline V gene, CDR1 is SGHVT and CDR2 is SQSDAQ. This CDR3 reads CASSLRRTGNLNYGYTF. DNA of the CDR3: TGTGCCAGCAGCCTCAGAAGGACAGGAAACCTTAACTATGGCTACACCTTC.

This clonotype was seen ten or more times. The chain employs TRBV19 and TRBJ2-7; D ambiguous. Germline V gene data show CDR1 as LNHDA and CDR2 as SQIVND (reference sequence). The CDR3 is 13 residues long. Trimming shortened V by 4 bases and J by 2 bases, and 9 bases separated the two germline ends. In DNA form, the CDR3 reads TGTGCCAGTAGTAAGGACCCTACCTACGAGCAGTACTTC. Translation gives CASSKDPTYEQYF.

In nucleotides, the CDR3 is TGTGCCAGCAGTAATATCCCGACTAGCGGGCCCCCCTACGAGCAGTACTTC. It yields the protein CASSNIPTSGPPYEQYF. This rearrangement joins TRBV6-8 to TRBJ2-7; 10 bases fit TRBD2. V dropped 5 bases and J dropped 2; count of bases not matched to a gene: 12. Germline V CDR1 and CDR2: MNHGY, SAAAGT. The CDR3 consists of 17 residues.

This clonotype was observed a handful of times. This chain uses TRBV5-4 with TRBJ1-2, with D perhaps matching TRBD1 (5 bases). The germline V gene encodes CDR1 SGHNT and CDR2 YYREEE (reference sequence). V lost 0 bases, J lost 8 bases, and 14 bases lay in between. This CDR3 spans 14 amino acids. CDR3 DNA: TGTGCCAGCAGCTTGGCAGCGACGGGACCCGGCTACACCTTC. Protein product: CASSLAATGPGYTF. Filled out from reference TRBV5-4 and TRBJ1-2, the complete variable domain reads ETGVTQSPTHLIKTRGQQVTLRCSSQSGHNTVSWYQQALGQGPQFIFQYYREEENGRGNFPPRFSGLQFPNYSSELNVNALELDDSALYLCASSLAATGPGYTFGSGTRLTVV.

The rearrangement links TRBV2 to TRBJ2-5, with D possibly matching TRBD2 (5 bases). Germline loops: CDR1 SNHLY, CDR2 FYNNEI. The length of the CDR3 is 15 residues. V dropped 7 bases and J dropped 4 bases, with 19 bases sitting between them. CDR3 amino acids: CASTTDGLASETQYF. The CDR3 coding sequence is TGTGCCAGCACCACGGATGGTCTAGCTTCAGAGACCCAGTACTTC.

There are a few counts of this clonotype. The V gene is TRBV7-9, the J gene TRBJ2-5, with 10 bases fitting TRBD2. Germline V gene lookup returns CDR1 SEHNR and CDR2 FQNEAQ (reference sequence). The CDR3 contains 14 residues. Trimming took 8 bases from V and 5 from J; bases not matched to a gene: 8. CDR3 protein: CASSEVAGGETQYF. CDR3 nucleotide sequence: TGTGCCAGCTCCGAGGTAGCGGGAGGTGAGACCCAGTACTTC.

In DNA, the CDR3 is TGTGCCAGTAGTATATTTGGGAACACTGAAGCTTTCTTT. As protein: CASSIFGNTEAFF. The rearrangement uses TRBV19 and TRBJ1-1; unclear D gene. The germline V gene has CDR1 LNHDA and CDR2 SQIVND (reference sequence). Trimming shortened V by 2 bases and J by 1 base, and 5 bases separated the two germline ends. The CDR3 totals 13 residues.

CDR3 loop: CASSSSPGTSGRAYNEQFF. The CDR3 DNA is TGTGCCAGCAGCTCAAGTCCCGGGACTAGCGGGAGAGCCTACAATGAGCAGTTCTTC. The V and J genes are TRBV7-9 and TRBJ2-1, with 14 bases lining up with TRBD2. CDR3 length: 19 residues. With 4 bases clipped from V and 2 bases from J, the junction kept 10 bases outside the gene matches. The germline V gene has CDR1 SEHNR and CDR2 FQNEAQ (reference sequence).

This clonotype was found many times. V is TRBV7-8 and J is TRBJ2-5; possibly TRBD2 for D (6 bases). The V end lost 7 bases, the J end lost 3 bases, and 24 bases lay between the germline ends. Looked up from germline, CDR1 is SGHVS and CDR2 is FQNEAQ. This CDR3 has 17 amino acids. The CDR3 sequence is CASIQRRVIAEEETQYF. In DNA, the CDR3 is TGTGCCAGCATCCAAAGACGCGTGATAGCGGAAGAAGAGACCCAGTACTTC.

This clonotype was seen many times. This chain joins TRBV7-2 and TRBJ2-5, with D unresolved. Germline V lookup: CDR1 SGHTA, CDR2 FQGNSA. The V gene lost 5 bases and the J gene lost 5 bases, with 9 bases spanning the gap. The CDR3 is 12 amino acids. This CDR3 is CASSVRDETQYF. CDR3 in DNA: TGTGCCAGCAGCGTCCGCGACGAGACCCAGTACTTC.

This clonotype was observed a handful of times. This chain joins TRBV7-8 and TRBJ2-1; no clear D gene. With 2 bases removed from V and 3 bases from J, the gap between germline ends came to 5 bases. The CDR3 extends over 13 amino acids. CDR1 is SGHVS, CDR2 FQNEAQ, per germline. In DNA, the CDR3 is TGTGCCAGCAGCTTATTTAGCTACAATGAGCAGTTCTTC. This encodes CASSLFSYNEQFF.

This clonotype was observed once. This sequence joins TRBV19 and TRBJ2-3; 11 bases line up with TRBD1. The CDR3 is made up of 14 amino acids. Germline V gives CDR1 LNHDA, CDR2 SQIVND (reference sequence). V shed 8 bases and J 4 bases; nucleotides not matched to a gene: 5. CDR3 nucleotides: TGTGCCAGTTTGGACAGGGGGCTTTCAGATACGCAGTATTTT. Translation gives CASLDRGLSDTQYF.

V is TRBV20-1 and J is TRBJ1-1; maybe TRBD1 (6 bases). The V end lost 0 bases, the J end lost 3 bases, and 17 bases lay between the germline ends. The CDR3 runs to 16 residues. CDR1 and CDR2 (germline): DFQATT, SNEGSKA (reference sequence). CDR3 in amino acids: CSARDLGGRADTEAFF. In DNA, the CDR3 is TGCAGTGCTAGAGATCTGGGGGGGCGGGCGGACACTGAAGCTTTCTTT.

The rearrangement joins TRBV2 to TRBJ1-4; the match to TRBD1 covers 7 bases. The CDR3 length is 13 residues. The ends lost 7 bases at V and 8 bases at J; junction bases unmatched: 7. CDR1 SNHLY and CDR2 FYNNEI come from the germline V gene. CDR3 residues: CASTRGNGEKLFF. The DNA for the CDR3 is TGTGCCAGCACCAGGGGGAACGGGGAAAAACTGTTTTTT. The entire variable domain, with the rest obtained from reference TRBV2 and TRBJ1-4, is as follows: EPEVTQTPSHQVTQMGQEVILRCVPISNHLYFYWYRQILGQKVEFLVSFYNNEISEKSEIFDDQFSVERPDGSNFTLKIRSTKLEDSAMYFCASTRGNGEKLFFGSGTQLSVL.

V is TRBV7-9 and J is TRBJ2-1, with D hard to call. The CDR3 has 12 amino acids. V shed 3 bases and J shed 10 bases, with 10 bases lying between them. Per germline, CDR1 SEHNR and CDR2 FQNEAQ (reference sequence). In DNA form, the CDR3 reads TGTGCCAGCAGCTTCCGGACGGTAGAGCAGTTCTTC. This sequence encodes CASSFRTVEQFF. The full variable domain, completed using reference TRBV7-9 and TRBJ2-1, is DTGVSQNPRHKITKRGQNVTFRCDPISEHNRLYWYRQTLGQGPEFLTYFQNEAQLEKSRLLSDRFSAERPKGSFSTLEIQRTEQGDSAMYLCASSFRTVEQFFGPGTRLTVL.

The DNA of the CDR3 is TGTGCCAGCATGGCCCTACCCCCCGAGCAGTACTTC. This codes for CASMALPPEQYF. The rearrangement joins TRBV7-8 to TRBJ2-7; D is undetermined. The germline V gene has CDR1 SGHVS and CDR2 FQNEAQ. This CDR3 region has 12 residues. V was cut by 7 bases and J by 6 bases, with 13 bases left in between. The whole variable domain, remainder taken from reference TRBV7-8 and TRBJ2-7, is GAGVSQSPRYKVAKRGQDVALRCDPISGHVSLFWYQQALGQGPEFLTYFQNEAQLDKSGLPSDRFFAERPEGSVSTLKIQRTQQEDSAVYLCASMALPPEQYFGPGTRLTVT.

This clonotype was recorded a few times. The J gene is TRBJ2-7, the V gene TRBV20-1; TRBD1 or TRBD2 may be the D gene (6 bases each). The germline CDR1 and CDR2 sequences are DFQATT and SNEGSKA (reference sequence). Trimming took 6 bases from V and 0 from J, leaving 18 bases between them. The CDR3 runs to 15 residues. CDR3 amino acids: CSAGGMDLPSYEQYF. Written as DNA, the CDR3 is TGCAGTGCAGGGGGGATGGACCTCCCCTCCTACGAGCAGTACTTC.

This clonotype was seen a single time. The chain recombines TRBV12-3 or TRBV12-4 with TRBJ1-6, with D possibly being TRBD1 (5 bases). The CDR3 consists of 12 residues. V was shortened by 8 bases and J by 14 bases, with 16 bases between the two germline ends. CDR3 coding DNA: TGTGCCAGCGGACCCAGGGTATCAACCCTCCACTTT. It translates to CASGPRVSTLHF.

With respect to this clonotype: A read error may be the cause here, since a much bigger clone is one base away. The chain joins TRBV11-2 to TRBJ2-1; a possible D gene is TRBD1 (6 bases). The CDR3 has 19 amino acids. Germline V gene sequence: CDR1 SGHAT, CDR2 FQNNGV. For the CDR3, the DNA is TGTGCCAGCAGCATCATCCGGGACACCCTTCAAAGCTCCTACAATGAGCGGTTCTTC. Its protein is CASSIIRDTLQSSYNERFF.